The present T cell receptor beta chain was sequenced within a study of neoadjuvant anti-PD-1 for oral cavity cancer. Blood libraries mostly used around 500 ng genomic DNA, six replicates each. Sequencing was performed with immunoSEQ multiplex PCR; in TCRdb, only in-frame clones are kept and a portion is missing. The sample comprises more than 50,000 clones, approximately 79% of which are singletons, and approximately 2.4% rests with the top ten. This CDR3 comprises 14 residues. V lost 0 bases and J 4 bases, leaving 9 bases between the germline ends. CDR1 and CDR2 from the germline V gene are SGHNT and YYREEE (reference sequence).

Sample: PBMCs, taken before nivolumab (anti-PD-1) treatment. The TCR was taken from a person between 40 and 85 years old with oral cavity squamous cell carcinoma. The chain combines TRBV5-4 with TRBJ2-3; D ambiguous. The CDR3 DNA follows: TGTGCCAGCAGCTTGGTAATAGCAGCAGATACGCAGTATTTT. Translated: CASSLVIAADTQYF.